This T cell receptor beta chain was captured in a study of cytomegalovirus exposure and HLA in healthy donors (dated 2017 in TCRdb). Regarding the research as a whole: An earlier analysis of roughly 570 of the donors reported about 260 Gb of sequence data and 95 million to 130 million unique TCR beta sequences obtained from about 170 million T cells. An early release covering roughly 600 HLA-typed donors comprised approximately 290 gigabases of sequencing data and 85 million or so unique TCR sequences. The genetic ancestry cluster associated with self-reported Caucasian donors included roughly four fifths of the roughly 400 genotyped donors. The study aimed to test whether cataloging public T cell receptors could reveal signatures of past pathogen exposure. Using immunosequencing, the study profiled T cell repertoires from 550 to 750 subjects and related those repertoires to cytomegalovirus serostatus. A separate validation cohort of roughly 130 different subjects was used in addition to the approximately 700-subject first cohort. To predict cytomegalovirus infection status, the study combined high-throughput TCR immunosequencing, statistical association of individual TCRs with disease status, and machine learning. A later analysis re-analyzed previously published TCR beta repertoires from approximately 670 donors and added high-resolution HLA genotyping to study TCR occurrence patterns. The later analysis used no new phenotypic data to find candidate immune exposures, relying instead on TCR beta sequences and their occurrence across donors. An earlier analysis of 450 to 750 of the donors used high-throughput TCR beta sequencing to judge whether each TCR beta V gene segment behaved as functional or pseudogenic. Donor age, sex, ethnicity and CMV serostatus were collected together with the repertoire data. A later genetic analysis took genome-wide SNP genotypes for 398 of the 666 donors and used that subset as a discovery cohort. Every discovery cohort repertoire had been produced on one sequencing platform. Both class I and class II loci were covered by HLA typing, at four-digit resolution. The number of donors typed differed by locus, with roughly 620-640 for A, B, C, DRB1 and DQB1, roughly 520 for DQA1, under 610 for DPA1, and under 490 for DPB1. About five DR-DQ haplotypes were handled as single units for association and clustering, since linkage in the cohort was strong. On average, 235,054 unique TCR beta nucleotide sequences were sequenced per donor among several hundred genotyped donors of the cohort, with approximately 18% of those sequences being non-productive. Overall results and qualifications from the work: In a later analysis, most CMV-associated TCR beta chains were found to appear HLA-restricted, with HLA associations seemingly driven largely by CMV exposure. Because HLA typing was unavailable for some donors at each locus, only the typed subset was used in association tests. Correlated functional status among segregating V segments might be attributable to linkage disequilibrium, but an unknown experimental factor could not be ruled out. It was suggested by the authors that the approach could potentially be generalized to other disease states and immunological phenotypes. Roughly uniform sequencing depth across donors was assumed in presence/absence analyses, although this assumption may not hold. The study listed 170 or so TCR beta chains as associated with cytomegalovirus. V-gene and J-gene trimming of TCR beta chains was associated with a missense DCLRE1C variant in a later genetic analysis, and the association was replicated in an independent cohort. Several of the top co-occurrence clusters appeared to be linked to parvovirus B19, influenza, CMV and Epstein-Barr virus, according to a later analysis. Only TCR beta chains were sequenced in this cohort, and the absence of alpha or paired-chain data limited detectable features. According to a later analysis, TCR association rates differed among HLA loci, with DRB1 alleles showing the most associated TCRs and HLA-C alleles showing the fewest. A later genetic analysis reported fewer N-insertions in productive TCRs among donors in an Asian-associated ancestry cluster than the roughly 700-donor mean. In an earlier analysis of around 500 of the donors, most TCR beta V segments appeared in productive rearrangements about 87% or about 30% of the time, broadly matching IMGT annotations. The classifier was reported to diagnose cytomegalovirus status with high specificity and sensitivity in both the original cohort and the validation cohort. A further reported finding was that TCR beta sequences accurately predicted the HLA-A and HLA-B alleles for most subjects in the first cohort. Some IMGT-functional V segments, including TRBV6-2 and TRBV6-3, could not be distinguished by the 87-base-pair reads and were therefore excluded. In vitro tests confirmed that three of the cytomegalovirus-associated TCR beta chains recognize cytomegalovirus antigens. Across donors, most TCR sequences were observed very rarely, whereas some public TCRs were present in many individuals. Immune exposure information for the cohort was limited to CMV serostatus. Over 15 rarely observed V segments, including chromosome 9 orphons, were excluded from the earlier analysis of about 610 of the donors because counts were too low. A group of highly shared sequence variants was considered likely to be a technical artifact of the sequencing pipeline. When HLA alleles, especially DR and DQ, strongly co-occurred, attributing TCR associations to individual alleles was difficult. In a later analysis, over 15,000 TCR beta sequences were associated with specific HLA alleles at a false discovery rate of 0.05. In a later analysis, HLA-associated TCR beta chains showed more clonal expansion and lower generation probabilities than non-associated chains that were equally common.

Comments on this clone: Its antigen specificity is not known. Base qualities are not recorded, but no much larger clone differs from it by a single base.

CDR1 and CDR2 were assigned from the germline V gene as MNHEY and SVGAGI. Trimming takes 6 bases from V and 0 bases from J, and the germline ends sit 15 bases apart. From cysteine to phenylalanine, the CDR3 is 15 amino acids long. Only CDR3 DNA is held: 45 bases, read in frame from base 1. The cohort was made up of approximately 670 healthy bone marrow donors. Cohort members were all nominally healthy when sampled, although unrecorded immune exposures were likely present. The donor was CMV seronegative and was included in the group of several hundred seronegative cohort members. A peripheral blood sample was collected from each donor, and TCR beta sequencing was performed on peripheral blood mononuclear cells. Genomic DNA was extracted from the blood cell samples with the Qiagen DNeasy Blood Extraction Kit. The protocol used for the library was the immunoSEQ multiplex PCR assay. The multiplex PCR relied on a mix of 60 forward primers for TCR Vbeta segments and 13 reverse primers for TCR Jbeta segments. Amplification of the CDR3 region of rearranged TCR beta genes was performed with a multiplex PCR assay on genomic DNA. Amplified TCR beta libraries were sequenced as 87-base-pair reads on the Illumina HiSeq System. Regarding the original processing steps: A later analysis counted approximately 76 million unique TCR beta chains across the 550 to 800 repertoires, and around 12 million of these chains were shared by at least two donors. Raw reads were error-corrected and collapsed into unique sequences by a nearest-neighbor algorithm in which closely related sequences were merged to remove PCR and sequencing errors. CDR3 sequences were aligned to IMGT reference sequences to assign V, D and J gene segments. Each retained sequence needed at least a six-nucleotide match to both a V gene segment and a J gene segment. Rearrangements were classified as productive when the CDR3 lacked stop codons and remained in frame with V and J, and all other rearrangements were classified as non-productive. Following IMGT convention, CDR3 was defined as the stretch from the second conserved V-encoded cysteine to the conserved J-encoded phenylalanine. In an earlier analysis of more than 550 of the donors, sequences lacking an unambiguous match to a single V gene segment were excluded. An earlier analysis of about 600 of the donors called V segments functional above 56.7% productive rearrangements and segregating when the between-donor standard deviation exceeded 5%. A statistical classification framework was built to diagnose cytomegalovirus status from the catalog of TCR beta chain sequences. In a later analysis, V and J genes were assigned by comparing TCR nucleotide sequences against IMGT/GENE-DB human TR gene sequences. A later analysis assigned CDR3 sequences and most-parsimonious VDJ recombination scenarios with the TCRdist pipeline. In a later analysis, every TCR beta chain was defined by the combination of its CDR3 amino acid sequence and its V-gene family, and reads without a unique V-gene family were dropped. A later analysis removed over 500 highly shared, low-generation-probability nucleotide sequences to deal with suspected cross-contamination and a sequencing artifact. In a later analysis, a clonal expansion index for each public chain was calculated from normalized within-repertoire ranks of inferred template counts. In a later analysis, generation probabilities were computed using a VDJ recombination model fitted to out-of-frame rearrangements, and the results were checked against IGoR. In a later analysis, TCR-TCR, TCR-HLA and TCR-CMV co-occurrence was scored with hypergeometric tests, and a repertoire-size bias correction was applied to TCR pairs. To estimate false discovery rates, a later analysis permuted the HLA or CMV assignments 20 times. A later analysis grouped co-occurring TCRs with DBSCAN, adding TCRdist sequence similarity when clustering within HLA-allele-positive subsets. Repertoires with fewer than 30,000 or more than 120,000 public chains were left out of co-occurrence clustering, as were several repertoires with anomalous nucleotide sharing. The clones in this table, taken by TCRdb from immuneACCESS, are in-frame only. Not every clone is retained; where verified, under half of the shortfall comes from an unresolved V gene, and the cause of the rest is unknown. The DNA was the basis for D and trimming; V, J and clone size are from that table. The sample has over 150,000 clones on record, 68% of them singletons. The ten most abundant clones make up approximately 1.5% of the sample.

Sequenced input: PBMCs. The V gene is TRBV6-5 and the J gene is TRBJ2-7; the D region possibly corresponds to TRBD1 (5 bases align). The source is a man aged 50-59 years in good health and CMV-seronegative. The CDR3 loop reads CASRSWGRSSYEQYF. The DNA reads TGTGCCAGCAGGTCCTGGGGCAGGAGCTCCTACGAGCAGTACTTC.